One sample yielded the 25 T cell receptor beta chains listed below, sequenced in a study of T cell responses to AZD1222 COVID-19 vaccine. Here immunoSEQ multiplex PCR was the method, and the copy in TCRdb shows in-frame clones only, minus some. This sample has about 99,000 clones; about 87% occur once, and the top ten carry approximately 22%. Sample: peripheral blood, taken on day 0 of AZD1222 vaccination. The receptors derive from an adult in good health.

The chain couples TRBV5-1 to TRBJ2-1, with D unclear. Germline CDR1 reads SGHRS; CDR2 reads YFSETQ. This CDR3 is 11 amino acids long. V gave up 0 bases and J gave up 13 bases, with 8 bases separating them. DNA of the CDR3: TGCGCCAGCAGCTTGGAAGGACCACAGTTCTTC. Its protein is CASSLEGPQFF.

This clone was found a few times. This chain joins TRBV6-5 and TRBJ1-1; the D is unclear. The CDR3 loop spans 13 amino acids. V lost 6 bases and J 1 base, leaving 9 bases between the germline ends. Germline V gene data show CDR1 as MNHEY and CDR2 as SVGAGI. This CDR3 reads CASRQTPNTEAFF. CDR3 sequence (DNA): TGTGCCAGCAGACAGACCCCGAACACTGAAGCTTTCTTT.

The V call is TRBV9, the J call TRBJ1-4; TRBD1 is a possible D gene (5 bases). Germline CDR1 is SGDLS and CDR2 is YYNGEE. The length of the CDR3 is 13 residues. Trimming took off 0 bases at V and 5 bases at J, with 5 bases between the two ends. CDR3: CASSVAGNEKLFF. The CDR3 nucleotides read TGTGCCAGCAGCGTAGCAGGGAATGAAAAACTGTTTTTT.

This rearrangement joins TRBV19 to TRBJ1-5; D possibly corresponds to TRBD1 (6 bases). The CDR3 has 17 residues. Per the germline V gene, CDR1 is LNHDA and CDR2 is SQIVND (reference sequence). V was clipped by 2 bases and J by 3 bases, with 17 bases between them. CDR3 protein: CASSIRGTSLLNQPQHF. The CDR3 nucleotides read TGTGCCAGTAGTATAAGGGGGACATCGCTCCTCAATCAGCCCCAGCATTTT.

This clone has just one count. The chain combines TRBV6-5 with TRBJ1-6; 9 positions agree with TRBD1. Germline loops: CDR1 MNHEY, CDR2 SVGAGI. This CDR3 contains 16 residues. Trimming removed 3 bases from V and 11 bases from J; junction bases left unmatched: 11. CDR3 DNA sequence: TGTGCCAGCAGTTATGGGGCGGGGACAGGGAGGGCACCCCTCCACTTT. It is translated as CASSYGAGTGRAPLHF.

This clone was seen a single time. This chain joins TRBV7-9 and TRBJ2-7; possibly TRBD1 or TRBD2 for D (7 bases each). This CDR3 is built from 15 residues. CDR1 is SEHNR, CDR2 FQNEAQ, per germline (reference sequence). The V end was cut by 5 bases, the J end by 6 bases, with 20 bases between. The CDR3, as DNA: TGTGCCAGCAGCCCGCAGGGGGGCGGGAGTTTCGAGCAGTACTTC. As protein: CASSPQGGGSFEQYF.

The chain is built from TRBV7-8 and TRBJ1-3; D remains unclear. V was cut by 3 bases and J by 0 bases, with 12 bases left in between. The germline V gene has CDR1 SGHVS and CDR2 FQNEAQ. The CDR3 consists of 16 residues. CDR3 DNA sequence: TGTGCCAGCAGCTTTTCTCCTGGGATCTCTGGAAACACCATATATTTT. It yields the protein CASSFSPGISGNTIYF.

CDR3 region: CASSPQGQDTEAFF. The CDR3 DNA is TGCGCCAGCAGCCCCCAGGGGCAGGATACTGAAGCTTTCTTT. The genes are TRBV5-1 and TRBJ1-1, with D possibly matching TRBD1 (6 bases). The CDR3 runs 14 residues. From germline, CDR1 is SGHRS and CDR2 YFSETQ. The V end lost 4 bases, the J end lost 5 bases, and 15 bases lay between the germline ends.

The CDR3 DNA follows: TGTGCCAGCAGCCCCCCGACTAGCTTCCAGCAGTACTTC. It encodes CASSPPTSFQQYF. This chain uses TRBV2 with TRBJ2-7, with 7 bases lining up with TRBD2. Trimming took 6 bases from V and 8 from J; bases not matched to a gene: 10. Germline loops: CDR1 SNHLY, CDR2 FYNNEI. The CDR3 is made up of 13 amino acids. The whole variable domain, filled in from reference TRBV2 and TRBJ2-7, reads EPEVTQTPSHQVTQMGQEVILRCVPISNHLYFYWYRQILGQKVEFLVSFYNNEISEKSEIFDDQFSVERPDGSNFTLKIRSTKLEDSAMYFCASSPPTSFQQYFGPGTRLTVT.

V is TRBV7-9 and J is TRBJ2-3; D is perhaps TRBD2 (6 bases). The V gene's germline CDR1 is SEHNR and CDR2 FQNEAQ (reference sequence). CDR3 size: 13 residues. The V gene lost 6 bases and the J gene lost 8 bases, with 15 bases spanning the gap. The CDR3 DNA sequence: TGTGCCAGCAGTACTCCGGGGGACCGTACGCAGTATTTT. Its protein product is CASSTPGDRTQYF.

V gene TRBV4-3 combines with J gene TRBJ2-7; 7 bases line up with TRBD2. The CDR3 contains 16 residues. Per the germline V gene, CDR1 is LGHNA and CDR2 is YSLEER. With 4 bases clipped from V and 3 bases from J, the junction kept 12 bases outside the gene matches. CDR3 amino acids: CASSPTGLADNYEQYF. The CDR3 DNA sequence: TGCGCCAGCAGCCCCACTGGGCTAGCGGACAACTACGAGCAGTACTTC.

The chain combines TRBV28 with TRBJ1-5, with TRBD1 identical over 10 bases. The length of the CDR3 is 16 residues. Trimming removed 3 bases from V and 0 bases from J; junction bases left unmatched: 2. Germline V gene data show CDR1 as MDHEN and CDR2 as SYDVKM. The chain's CDR3 is CASSLGQGNSNQPQHF. DNA of the CDR3: TGTGCCAGCAGTTTGGGACAGGGGAATAGCAATCAGCCCCAGCATTTT. Supplemented by reference TRBV28 and TRBJ1-5, the full variable domain reads DVKVTQSSRYLVKRTGEKVFLECVQDMDHENMFWYRQDPGLGLRLIYFSYDVKMKEKGDIPEGYSVSREKKERFSLILESASTNQTSMYLCASSLGQGNSNQPQHFGDGTRLSIL.

The rearrangement joins TRBV12-3 or TRBV12-4 to TRBJ2-7; 8 bases map to TRBD1. V shed 8 bases, J shed 3 bases, and the junction held 6 bases outside the gene matches. The CDR3 consists of 13 residues. Here the CDR3 DNA reads TGTGCCAGCCGACCGGGACAGGACTACGAGCAGTACTTC. Translating gives CASRPGQDYEQYF.

V usage is TRBV9 and J usage is TRBJ2-2; D possibly matches TRBD1 or TRBD2 (6 bases each). The V end was cut by 0 bases, the J end by 7 bases, with 10 bases between. The CDR3 sequence is 14 residues long. Germline V CDR1 and CDR2: SGDLS, YYNGEE. The CDR3 spells CASSVGGGYGELFF. The CDR3 DNA follows: TGTGCCAGCAGCGTAGGAGGGGGGTACGGGGAGCTGTTTTTT.

Concerning this clone: Additional DNA sequences in this sample encode the identical CDR3. The chain combines TRBV6-2 or TRBV6-3 with TRBJ2-1; D is ambiguous. This CDR3 is 12 amino acids long. CDR1 and CDR2 from the germline V gene are MNHEY and SVGEGT. Between the trimmed V and J ends, which lost 2 bases and 6 bases, there was a span of 5 bases. Here the CDR3 DNA reads TGTGCCAGCAGTTACGTGGGCAATGAGCAGTTCTTC. This sequence encodes CASSYVGNEQFF.

The chain is built from TRBV14 and TRBJ2-1; D might be TRBD2 (5 bases). This CDR3 spans 13 amino acids. Germline lookup yields CDR1 SGHDN and CDR2 FVKESK. V shed 1 base and J shed 8 bases, with 9 bases lying between them. The CDR3 sequence: CASSQVPGDEQFF. In DNA form, the CDR3 reads TGTGCCAGCAGCCAAGTTCCCGGGGATGAGCAGTTCTTC.

This clone was counted a single time. The chain employs TRBV6-6 and TRBJ2-7; D is perhaps TRBD2 (5 bases). Germline CDR1 reads MNHNY; CDR2 reads SVGAGI (reference sequence). CDR3 size: 13 residues. V lost 0 bases to trimming and J lost 2 bases, with 5 bases between them. The CDR3 reads CASSYSGAYEQYF. CDR3 bases: TGTGCCAGCAGTTACTCGGGAGCCTACGAGCAGTACTTC.

The CDR3 sequence: CASSTGGPTYGYTF. In DNA form, the CDR3 reads TGTGCCAGTAGTACAGGGGGGCCGACCTATGGCTACACCTTC. The V gene is TRBV19, the J gene TRBJ1-2; 7 bases map to TRBD1. Germline lookup yields CDR1 LNHDA and CDR2 SQIVND (reference sequence). The J segment lost 4 bases and the V segment lost 4 bases, leaving 6 bases of the junction unmatched. This CDR3 contains 14 residues.

The J gene is TRBJ1-5, the V gene TRBV6-2 or TRBV6-3; 9 positions match TRBD1. Trimming at V came to 0 bases and at J to 4 bases, leaving 4 bases not matched to a gene. This CDR3 spans 16 amino acids. Germline CDR1 and CDR2: MNHEY and SVGEGT. The CDR3 sequence is CASSYSGTGFNQPQHF. CDR3 bases: TGTGCCAGCAGTTACTCCGGGACAGGGTTTAATCAGCCCCAGCATTTT.

The chain is built from TRBV3-1 (or the pseudogene TRBV3-2) and TRBJ2-7; no firm D call. CDR3 length: 12 residues. Per germline, CDR1 LGHDT and CDR2 YNNKEL (reference sequence). The V end was cut by 0 bases, the J end by 3 bases, with 3 bases between. CDR3 amino acids: CASSQDVYEQYF. Here the CDR3 DNA reads TGTGCCAGCAGCCAAGATGTCTACGAGCAGTACTTC.

This clone is medium-sized (0.01 to 0.1%) by share. The rearrangement uses TRBV19 and TRBJ2-1; TRBD2 is a possible D gene (5 bases). The CDR3 totals 15 residues. Germline lookup yields CDR1 LNHDA and CDR2 SQIVND (reference sequence). Deletions cut 6 bases from V and 7 bases from J, with 19 bases between. The CDR3 sequence is CASRRTPGSFNEQFF. The CDR3 DNA reads as TGTGCCAGTAGAAGGACCCCGGGATCTTTTAATGAGCAGTTCTTC.

This clone was recorded once. The chain carries TRBV14 and TRBJ2-5; D is undetermined. Germline V gene sequence: CDR1 SGHDN, CDR2 FVKESK. This CDR3 spans 16 amino acids. V was pared by 0 bases and J by 0 bases, with 11 bases between. The CDR3 region is CASSQDMVAYQETQYF. CDR3 bases: TGTGCCAGCAGCCAAGATATGGTCGCGTACCAAGAGACCCAGTACTTC. The entire variable domain, with the rest obtained from reference TRBV14 and TRBJ2-5, is as follows: EAGVTQFPSHSVIEKGQTVTLRCDPISGHDNLYWYRRVMGKEIKFLLHFVKESKQDESGMPNNRFLAERTGGTYSTLKVQPAELEDSGVYFCASSQDMVAYQETQYFGPGTRLLVL.

V usage is TRBV30 and J usage is TRBJ2-7; D uncertain. This CDR3 spans 14 amino acids. V shed 5 bases and J shed 0 bases, with 14 bases lying between them. Germline CDR1 reads GTSNPN; CDR2 reads SVGIG (reference sequence). DNA for the CDR3: TGTGCCTGGGGGGTGAAAGGAACCTCCTACGAGCAGTACTTC. It specifies CAWGVKGTSYEQYF.

The chain links TRBV2 to TRBJ1-5, with TRBD1 matching 10 bases. Germline-derived CDR1 and CDR2 are SNHLY and FYNNEI. V gave up 7 bases and J gave up 7 bases; unmatched junction bases: 10. The CDR3 has 15 residues. The CDR3 nucleotides are TGTGCCAGCAAGTTGGGACAGGGGTACGGACAGCCCCAGCATTTT. It encodes CASKLGQGYGQPQHF.

The chain carries TRBV18 and TRBJ1-5, with a weak D call TRBD1 (6 bases). V was shortened by 1 base and J by 6 bases, with 13 bases between the two germline ends. The CDR3 extends over 15 amino acids. Germline V gene lookup returns CDR1 KGHSH and CDR2 LQKENI. The CDR3 protein is CASSPLDSGGQPQHF. The CDR3 DNA reads as TGTGCCAGCTCACCACTGGACAGTGGGGGTCAGCCCCAGCATTTT. The full variable domain, with the rest looked up from reference TRBV18 and TRBJ1-5, is NAGVMQNPRHLVRRRGQEARLRCSPMKGHSHVYWYRQLPEEGLKFMVYLQKENIIDESGMPKERFSAEFPKEGPSILRIQQVVRGDSAAYFCASSPLDSGGQPQHFGDGTRLSIL.